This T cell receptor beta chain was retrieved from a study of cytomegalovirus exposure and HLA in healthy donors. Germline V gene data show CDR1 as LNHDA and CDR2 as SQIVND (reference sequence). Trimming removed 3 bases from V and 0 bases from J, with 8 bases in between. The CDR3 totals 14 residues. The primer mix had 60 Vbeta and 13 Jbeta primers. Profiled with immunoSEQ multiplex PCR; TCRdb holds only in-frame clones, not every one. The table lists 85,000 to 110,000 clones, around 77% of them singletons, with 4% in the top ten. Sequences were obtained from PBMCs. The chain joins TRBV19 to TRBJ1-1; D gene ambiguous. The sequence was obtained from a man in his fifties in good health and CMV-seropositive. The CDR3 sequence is CASSMPDMNTEAFF. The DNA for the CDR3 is TGTGCCAGTAGTATGCCAGACATGAACACTGAAGCTTTCTTT.